Listed below are T cell receptor beta chains from one sample, sequenced in a study of blood T cells in healthy people across ages. TCRdb re-derived calls from the 5' RACE reads in MiXCR, one entry per CDR3 protein. The sample carries roughly 1,300,000 distinct CDR3 sequences, approximately 63% recorded once. Material: blood. These receptors were collected from a man between 18 and 29 years old in good health. The CDR3 runs from the conserved cysteine through the conserved F or W. Fields, in order: D gene, V gene, J gene, clone size, CDR3 protein, CDR3 DNA. A D gene is named only where the DNA matches it firmly. Rows may omit the clone size; those that give it use once, few, many or a size class.

D: .; V: TRBV25-1; J: TRBJ2-7; size: .; CDR3: CASSDSGVEQYF; DNA: TGTGCCAGCAGTGATAGCGGTGTCGAGCAGTACTTC
D: TRBD1; V: TRBV4-1; J: TRBJ2-6; size: .; CDR3: CASSQGVGTDVLTF; DNA: TGCGCCAGCAGCCAAGGTGTTGGGACAGACGTCCTGACTTTC
D: .; V: TRBV10-2; J: TRBJ1-2; size: .; CDR3: CASSEQGPSRHTF; DNA: TGCGCCAGCAGTGAACAAGGACCCTCAAGGCACACCTTC
D: .; V: TRBV28; J: TRBJ2-1; size: .; CDR3: CASIRDPGSYNEQFF; DNA: TGTGCCAGCATTCGGGACCCCGGCTCCTACAATGAGCAGTTCTTC
D: .; V: TRBV12-3/TRBV12-4; J: TRBJ1-2; size: many; CDR3: CASSGTGNYGYTF; DNA: TGTGCCAGCAGTGGAACAGGGAACTATGGCTACACCTTC
D: TRBD2; V: TRBV11-2; J: TRBJ2-3; size: once; CDR3: CASSEGLAGVGADTQYF; DNA: TGTGCCAGCAGCGAGGGACTAGCGGGGGTCGGGGCAGATACGCAGTATTTT
D: TRBD2; V: TRBV5-1; J: TRBJ2-2; size: .; CDR3: CASSSLAGELGYTGELFF; DNA: TGCGCCAGCAGCTCATTAGCGGGGGAGCTCGGGTACACCGGGGAGCTGTTTTTT
D: TRBD1; V: TRBV27; J: TRBJ2-7; size: .; CDR3: CASSSWIGTGGREQYF; DNA: TGTGCCAGCAGTTCCTGGATAGGGACAGGGGGAAGGGAGCAGTACTTC
D: .; V: TRBV15; J: TRBJ2-5; size: .; CDR3: CATSRDLGTLKETQYF; DNA: TGTGCCACCAGCAGAGATTTGGGCACCCTGAAAGAGACCCAGTACTTC
D: TRBD1; V: TRBV20-1; J: TRBJ1-2; size: few; CDR3: CSARTGKMDYGYTF; DNA: TGCAGTGCTAGGACAGGGAAGATGGACTATGGCTACACCTTC
D: .; V: TRBV9; J: TRBJ2-5; size: .; CDR3: CASSASHQETQYF; DNA: TGTGCCAGCAGCGCCTCTCACCAAGAGACCCAGTACTTC
D: .; V: TRBV12-3/TRBV12-4; J: TRBJ1-2; size: .; CDR3: CATTEGIGYTF; DNA: TGTGCCACCACCGAAGGAATCGGCTACACCTTC
D: .; V: TRBV20-1; J: TRBJ2-5; size: .; CDR3: CSARDLSQDPLQETRYF; DNA: TGCAGTGCTAGAGATTTGTCGCAGGACCCGCTCCAAGAGACCCGGTACTTC
D: TRBD2; V: TRBV20-1; J: TRBJ2-3; size: .; CDR3: CSARTDPWRSGGTDTQYF; DNA: TGCAGTGCTAGAACCGACCCCTGGCGGAGCGGGGGAACAGATACGCAGTATTTT
D: .; V: TRBV29-1; J: TRBJ2-7; size: .; CDR3: CSVEVQDKAEQYF; DNA: TGCAGCGTTGAAGTACAGGATAAGGCTGAGCAGTACTTC
D: .; V: TRBV11-2; J: TRBJ2-1; size: .; CDR3: CASSLTSGDDEQFF; DNA: TGTGCCAGCAGCCTAACGTCAGGGGACGATGAGCAGTTCTTC
D: TRBD1; V: TRBV27; J: TRBJ1-5; size: .; CDR3: CASSPGTGVGQPQHF; DNA: TGTGCCAGCAGTCCTGGGACAGGGGTGGGGCAGCCCCAGCATTTT
D: .; V: TRBV21-1; J: TRBJ2-4; size: .; CDR3: CASSNPLRDSFKNIQYF; DNA: TGTGCCAGCAGCAACCCCCTCCGGGACTCCTTCAAAAACATTCAGTACTTC
D: .; V: TRBV25-1; J: TRBJ2-5; size: .; CDR3: CASSEVGVETQYF; DNA: TGTGCCAGCAGTGAGGTGGGAGTAGAGACCCAGTACTTC
D: TRBD1; V: TRBV7-9; J: TRBJ2-7; size: .; CDR3: CASSPGDRVKYEQYF; DNA: TGTGCCAGCAGCCCCGGGGACAGGGTAAAGTACGAGCAGTACTTC
D: TRBD2; V: TRBV7-2; J: TRBJ2-7; size: .; CDR3: CASSLGRLAGGASSYEQYF; DNA: TGTGCCAGCAGCTTAGGCAGACTAGCGGGAGGGGCCTCCTCCTACGAGCAGTACTTC
D: .; V: TRBV7-2; J: TRBJ2-1; size: .; CDR3: CASSLAPVNEQFF; DNA: TGTGCCAGCAGCTTAGCCCCCGTCAATGAGCAGTTCTTC
D: .; V: TRBV3-1; J: TRBJ2-4; size: .; CDR3: CASSQDRQSERIQYF; DNA: TGTGCCAGCAGCCAAGATAGACAGAGCGAGCGCATTCAGTACTTC
D: TRBD1; V: TRBV7-2; J: TRBJ2-1; size: once; CDR3: CASRRRDRTYNEQFF; DNA: TGTGCCAGCAGGCGCCGGGACAGGACCTACAATGAGCAGTTCTTC
D: TRBD1; V: TRBV4-1; J: TRBJ2-2; size: .; CDR3: CASRRPGQGNTGELFF; DNA: TGCGCCAGCAGGCGACCGGGACAGGGAAACACCGGGGAGCTGTTTTTT
D: TRBD2; V: TRBV6-2/TRBV6-3; J: TRBJ2-1; size: .; CDR3: CASSPPRYGGNNEQFF; DNA: TGTGCCAGCAGCCCCCCCCGGTACGGGGGGAACAATGAGCAGTTCTTC
D: .; V: TRBV9; J: TRBJ1-1; size: .; CDR3: CASSGPFDTEAFF; DNA: TGTGCCAGCAGCGGGCCTTTTGACACTGAAGCTTTCTTT
D: .; V: TRBV29-1; J: TRBJ2-5; size: few; CDR3: CSVEDSGVAETQYF; DNA: TGCAGCGTTGAAGATTCTGGGGTTGCGGAGACCCAGTACTTC
D: .; V: TRBV6-2/TRBV6-3; J: TRBJ2-5; size: .; CDR3: CAVRDTSKETQYF; DNA: TGTGCCGTCCGGGACACAAGTAAAGAGACCCAGTACTTC
D: .; V: TRBV2; J: TRBJ2-4; size: few; CDR3: CASRALGAKNIQYF; DNA: TGTGCCAGCAGGGCTCTGGGAGCCAAAAACATTCAGTACTTC
D: TRBD2; V: TRBV24-1; J: TRBJ2-3; size: .; CDR3: CATSDPSREGSTDTQYF; DNA: TGTGCCACCAGTGATCCATCGCGGGAGGGGAGCACAGATACGCAGTATTTT
D: .; V: TRBV7-7; J: TRBJ2-3; size: .; CDR3: CASAPLRDDGTDTQYF; DNA: TGTGCTAGCGCCCCGCTCAGGGACGACGGCACAGATACGCAGTATTTT
D: .; V: TRBV7-2; J: TRBJ2-5; size: .; CDR3: CASSWGTTQYF; DNA: TGTGCCAGCAGCTGGGGGACGACCCAGTACTTC
D: TRBD1; V: TRBV4-1; J: TRBJ1-2; size: few; CDR3: CASSQLLRHRTGYYGYTF; DNA: TGCGCCAGCAGCCAACTACTACGCCACAGGACAGGGTACTATGGCTACACCTTC
D: .; V: TRBV12-3/TRBV12-4; J: TRBJ2-1; size: few; CDR3: CASSYSGGQFF; DNA: TGTGCCAGCAGTTACTCAGGAGGACAGTTCTTC
D: .; V: TRBV20-1; J: TRBJ2-3; size: .; CDR3: CSANPLGSTDTQYF; DNA: TGCAGTGCAAATCCCCTGGGGAGCACAGATACGCAGTATTTT
D: .; V: TRBV27; J: TRBJ2-7; size: .; CDR3: CASSLLVQQGPYEQYF; DNA: TGTGCCAGCAGTTTATTAGTGCAACAGGGACCCTACGAGCAGTACTTC
D: TRBD1; V: TRBV29-1; J: TRBJ1-2; size: .; CDR3: CSVRPRGDRGLFGYTF; DNA: TGCAGCGTACGCCCCAGAGGGGACAGGGGTCTTTTTGGCTACACCTTC
D: TRBD2; V: TRBV3-1; J: TRBJ2-7; size: .; CDR3: CASSQGAGTPYEQYF; DNA: TGTGCCAGCAGCCAAGGAGCGGGGACCCCCTACGAGCAGTACTTC
D: .; V: TRBV7-9; J: TRBJ1-2; size: .; CDR3: CASSLVLWQSGYTF; DNA: TGTGCCAGCAGCTTAGTATTGTGGCAAAGTGGCTACACCTTC
D: .; V: TRBV28; J: TRBJ1-1; size: few; CDR3: CASSFNMNTEAFF; DNA: TGTGCCAGCAGTTTTAATATGAACACTGAAGCTTTCTTT
D: .; V: TRBV12-3/TRBV12-4; J: TRBJ1-5; size: .; CDR3: CASSNGYQPQHF; DNA: TGTGCCAGCAGTAACGGATATCAGCCCCAGCATTTT